Shown below are 20 T cell receptor beta chains from a single sample sequenced in a study of T cells in Graves' hyperthyroidism and ophthalmopathy. RNA transcripts served as the template for amplifying TCR beta CDR3 regions. Researchers ran a first-round RT-PCR on the TCR CDR3 using the HTBI primer set. TCRdb ran MiXCR on the multiplex PCR reads and lists one entry per CDR3 protein. The sample carries some 620,000 distinct CDR3 sequences, about 16% recorded once. Specimen: blood. All receptors derive from a woman in her twenties or thirties with Graves' hyperthyroidism.

This clonotype turned up a few times. The CDR3 region has the DNA TGTGCCATCAGTGTGGGGACTAGCGGGCCCTCCTACAATGAGCAGTTCTTC. Amino acid sequence: CAISVGTSGPSYNEQFF. The chain links TRBV10-3 to TRBJ2-1, with 12 nucleotides matching TRBD2. V shed 4 bases, J shed 0 bases, and the junction held 4 bases outside the gene matches. The CDR3 spans 17 residues. Germline CDR1 is ENHRY and CDR2 is SYGVKD.

This clonotype occurred a few times. J is TRBJ2-7 and V is TRBV19; 8 bases are shared with TRBD2. CDR1 and CDR2 (germline): LNHDA, SQIVND (reference sequence). Losses at the gene ends were 6 bases for V and 6 bases for J; bases not matched to a gene: 7. The CDR3 is made up of 13 amino acids. The CDR3 here is CASSGRATGEQYF. The CDR3 nucleotides read TGTGCCAGTAGCGGGAGGGCCACGGGCGAGCAGTACTTC. The whole variable domain, filled in from reference TRBV19 and TRBJ2-7, reads DGGITQSPKYLFRKEGQNVTLSCEQNLNHDAMYWYRQDPGQGLRLIYYSQIVNDFQKGDIAEGYSVSREKKESFPLTVTSAQKNPTAFYLCASSGRATGEQYFGPGTRLTVT.

The genes are TRBV9 and TRBJ1-3; 7 bases map to TRBD1. With 3 bases clipped from V and 4 bases from J, the junction kept 4 bases outside the gene matches. Germline values: CDR1 SGDLS, CDR2 YYNGEE. The CDR3 covers 14 residues. The CDR3 DNA reads as TGTGCCAGCAGCGCCAGACAGGGCGGAAACACCATATATTTT. Its protein is CASSARQGGNTIYF.

This clonotype was recorded at least ten times. The chain couples TRBV6-5 to TRBJ2-5, with a weak D call TRBD1 (6 bases). The length of the CDR3 is 15 residues. Germline V gives CDR1 MNHEY, CDR2 SVGAGI. V was shortened by 2 bases and J by 2 bases, with 12 bases between the two germline ends. The CDR3 is CASSYGWTVQETQYF. The CDR3 nucleotides read TGTGCCAGCAGTTACGGATGGACAGTTCAAGAGACCCAGTACTTC.

This clonotype was seen a few times. A read error may be the cause here, since a much bigger clone is one base away. Here the CDR3 omits its conserved ending phenylalanine or tryptophan, so a read error is the likely source. The chain couples TRBV12-3 or TRBV12-4 to TRBJ1-1; D unclear. There are 14 residues in the CDR3. Trimming shortened V by 4 bases and J by 5 bases, and 14 bases separated the two germline ends. The DNA of the CDR3 is TGTGCCAGCAGTTACTCCGACACACGGACTGAAGCTTTCCTT. Protein: CASSYSDTRTEAFL.

This clonotype has just a few counts. V is TRBV4-1 and J is TRBJ2-3, with D tentatively TRBD1 (6 bases). This CDR3 comprises 16 residues. V shed 6 bases and J shed 2 bases, with 18 bases lying between them. The V gene's germline CDR1 is MGHRA and CDR2 YSYEKL. CDR3 coding DNA: TGCGCCAGCAGAGGGGGAACTAGTCGAGACACAGATACGCAGTATTTT. Residues: CASRGGTSRDTDTQYF.

This clonotype was seen repeatedly, ten times or more. The chain employs TRBV28 and TRBJ2-2, with D perhaps TRBD2 (6 bases). This CDR3 is 13 amino acids long. The V end lost 6 bases, the J end lost 5 bases, and 10 bases lay between the germline ends. Germline CDR1 and CDR2: MDHEN and SYDVKM. In DNA form, the CDR3 reads TGTGCCAGCAGCCTTCTAGCGACCGGGGAGCTGTTTTTT. It codes for CASSLLATGELFF.

In this sample, this clonotype turned up many times. The gene calls are TRBV6-1 and TRBJ1-5; TRBD1 might be the D (5 bases). The germline V gene has CDR1 MNHNS and CDR2 SASEGT. The CDR3 is made up of 16 amino acids. V was clipped by 5 bases and J by 4 bases, with 18 bases between them. The CDR3 sequence: CASSTVRQRGNQPQHF. The CDR3 DNA reads as TGTGCCAGCAGTACCGTGAGACAGCGGGGGAATCAGCCCCAGCATTTT.

This clonotype was seen repeatedly, ten times or more. CDR3 in amino acids: CASSLLQGRAEAFF. The DNA for the CDR3 is TGTGCCAGCAGCTTGTTGCAGGGCCGCGCTGAAGCTTTCTTT. The chain recombines TRBV7-2 with TRBJ1-1; possible D gene TRBD1, 5 bases. With 3 bases removed from V and 6 bases from J, the gap between germline ends came to 14 bases. Germline V CDR1 and CDR2: SGHTA, FQGNSA. The CDR3 is made up of 14 amino acids.

This clonotype was seen many times. This chain uses TRBV5-1 with TRBJ2-1, with 10 bases fitting TRBD2. Germline lookup yields CDR1 SGHRS and CDR2 YFSETQ. With 4 bases clipped from V and 2 bases from J, the junction kept 9 bases outside the gene matches. This CDR3 is 17 amino acids long. The CDR3 region is CASSPGAGGLAYNEQFF. Written as DNA, the CDR3 is TGCGCCAGCAGCCCCGGAGCGGGGGGGCTTGCCTACAATGAGCAGTTCTTC.

About this clonotype: The junction differs from germline at one of its ends, possibly a read error. V usage is TRBV6-1 and J usage is TRBJ2-1; D is unresolved. The CDR3 is made up of 11 amino acids. The germline CDR1 and CDR2 sequences are MNHNS and SASEGT. CDR3 loop: CANSYLGEQFF. CDR3 nucleotide sequence: TGTGCCAACAGTTACTTGGGCGAGCAGTTCTTC.

The chain joins TRBV7-9 to TRBJ1-2; no reliable D call. Trimming cost V 2 bases and J 3 bases, with 7 bases left between them. Germline V CDR1 and CDR2: SEHNR, FQNEAQ (reference sequence). CDR3 length equals 13 residues. DNA of the CDR3: TGTGCCAGCAGCTTACTATACGACTATGGCTACACCTTC. It codes for CASSLLYDYGYTF.

This clonotype was seen a few times. A much larger clone lies one base from this, so it may be a read error. The chain couples TRBV30 to TRBJ1-1; 7 nucleotides line up with TRBD1. Germline V lookup: CDR1 GTSNPN, CDR2 SVGIG (reference sequence). This CDR3 has 14 residues. V trimming: 0 bases; J trimming: 6 bases; junction bases outside the gene matches: 7. CDR3 bases: TGTGCCTGGAGTGTAGGGACAGTTAACGCTGAAGCTTTCTTT. Residues: CAWSVGTVNAEAFF.

This clonotype came up a few times. The chain links TRBV11-1 to TRBJ2-1, with 7 positions matching TRBD2. The CDR3 runs to 13 residues. V gave up 9 bases and J gave up 6 bases; unmatched junction bases: 8. Germline V CDR1 and CDR2: SGHAT, FQDESV (reference sequence). The CDR3 DNA reads TGTGCCAGTAGTATGGGGACTACCAATGAGCAGTTCTTC. Protein product: CASSMGTTNEQFF.

As regards this clonotype: This clone may be a read error of a much larger clone one base away. In DNA form, the CDR3 reads TGCAGCGTTCCTGTGGGCAATGAGCAGCTCTTC. Translated, it gives CSVPVGNEQLF. This chain uses TRBV29-1 with TRBJ2-1; no firm D call. CDR1 is SQVTM and CDR2 is ANQGSEA in the germline V gene. This CDR3 contains 11 residues.

The V gene is TRBV2, the J gene TRBJ2-7; D remains ambiguous. CDR1 and CDR2 from the germline V gene are SNHLY and FYNNEI. The CDR3 totals 12 residues. V lost 5 bases, J lost 7 bases, and 12 bases lay in between. The CDR3 DNA follows: TGTGCCAGCAGTTTTTTAATATGGGAGCAGTACTTC. Encoded protein: CASSFLIWEQYF.

The rearrangement uses TRBV4-1 and TRBJ1-2; 8 positions match TRBD1. Germline CDR1 MGHRA, CDR2 YSYEKL. V trimming: 0 bases; J trimming: 8 bases; junction bases outside the gene matches: 8. The CDR3 covers 15 residues. The CDR3, as DNA: TGCGCCAGCAGCCAAGACCCAGGGGGCGCGGAAGGCTACACCTTC. It specifies CASSQDPGGAEGYTF.

The chain has TRBV28 and TRBJ2-4, with 8 bases identical to TRBD2. The CDR3 covers 15 residues. V shed 9 bases and J 0 bases; nucleotides not matched to a gene: 7. Germline CDR1 MDHEN, CDR2 SYDVKM. The CDR3 reads CASISGGVAKNIQYF. The CDR3 DNA reads as TGTGCCAGTATTTCGGGGGGGGTAGCCAAAAACATTCAGTACTTC.

This clonotype was seen a handful of times. The chain uses TRBV28 and TRBJ2-5; 8 nucleotides match TRBD1. Germline V gives CDR1 MDHEN, CDR2 SYDVKM. CDR3 length: 15 amino acids. J gave up 1 base and V 6 bases, and 7 bases lay outside the gene matches. The CDR3 coding sequence is TGTGCCAGCAGCTTTGAGGACAGGGTCCAAGAGACCCAGTACTTC. Its translation: CASSFEDRVQETQYF.

This clonotype has a single count. Just one base apart from a much larger clone, this may be a read error. The DNA of the CDR3 is TGTGCCACCAGTGACCGTGGGGGTAGCTCCTACGAGCAGTACTTC. The encoded protein is CATSDRGGSSYEQYF. The chain is built from TRBV24-1 and TRBJ2-7, with D perhaps assigned TRBD1 or TRBD2 (5 bases each). V lost 4 bases and J lost 0, with 12 bases in between. The CDR3 is made up of 15 amino acids. Per germline, CDR1 KGHDR and CDR2 SFDVKD.